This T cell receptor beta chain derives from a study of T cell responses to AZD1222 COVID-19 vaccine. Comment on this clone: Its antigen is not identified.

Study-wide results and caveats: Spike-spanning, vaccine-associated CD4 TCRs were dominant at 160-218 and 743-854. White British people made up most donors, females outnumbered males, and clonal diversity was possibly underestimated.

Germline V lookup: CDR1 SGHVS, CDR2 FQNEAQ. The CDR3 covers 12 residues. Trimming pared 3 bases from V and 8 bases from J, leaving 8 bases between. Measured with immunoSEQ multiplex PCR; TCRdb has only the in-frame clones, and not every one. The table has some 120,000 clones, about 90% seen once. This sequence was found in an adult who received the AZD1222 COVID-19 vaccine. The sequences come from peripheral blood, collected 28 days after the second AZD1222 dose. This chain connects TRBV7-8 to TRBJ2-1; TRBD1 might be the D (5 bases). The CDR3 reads CASSFGHDEQFF. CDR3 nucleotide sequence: TGTGCCAGCAGCTTCGGACATGATGAGCAGTTCTTC. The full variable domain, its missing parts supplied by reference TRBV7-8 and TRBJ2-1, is GAGVSQSPRYKVAKRGQDVALRCDPISGHVSLFWYQQALGQGPEFLTYFQNEAQLDKSGLPSDRFFAERPEGSVSTLKIQRTQQEDSAVYLCASSFGHDEQFFGPGTRLTVL.